The next 2 T cell receptor beta chains were all read from a single sample in a study of graft-versus-host responses after intestinal transplantation. Some 200,000 CFSE-labeled responder cells were plated with some 200,000 irradiated, violet-dye-labeled stimulator cells. Using immunoSEQ multiplex PCR, the repertoire was profiled, and TCRdb retains in-frame clones only, with some absent. Of over 2,000 clones listed, less than 35% are singletons. This material consisted of alloreactive CD8+ T cells from a mixed lymphocyte reaction culture, taken before transplantation. Subset meaning: CFSE-low proliferating T cells sorted from approximately 6-day pre-transplant mixed lymphocyte reaction (GvH or HvG direction). These receptors originate from a human patient who was an organ donor for intestinal transplantation.

The chain is built from TRBV4-3 and TRBJ1-1; 7 nucleotides agree with TRBD1. V dropped 1 base and J dropped 0; count of bases not matched to a gene: 2. The V gene's germline CDR1 is LGHNA and CDR2 YSLEER. The CDR3 sequence is 15 residues long. CDR3 sequence reads: CASSQGGTVNTEAFF. In DNA form, the CDR3 reads TGCGCCAGCAGCCAAGGAGGGACAGTGAACACTGAAGCTTTCTTT.

The rearrangement links TRBV25-1 to TRBJ1-5, with D perhaps matching TRBD1 (6 bases). The CDR3 totals 16 residues. The germline gives CDR1 MGHDK, CDR2 SYGVNS. V lost 4 bases, J lost 2 bases, and 15 bases lay in between. This CDR3 is CASSGGGGVCNQPQHF. CDR3 bases: TGTGCCAGCAGTGGGGGAGGGGGGGTTTGCAATCAGCCCCAGCATTTT.